These T cell receptor beta chains were read from a single sample in a study of cytomegalovirus exposure and HLA in healthy donors. Libraries were prepared by immunoSEQ multiplex PCR; TCRdb keeps only in-frame clonotypes and omits some of them. This sample has about 160,000 clones, with around four fifths found just once. What was sequenced was PBMCs. The receptors derive from a young man in good health and CMV-seronegative. CDR3s include the opening cysteine and the closing phenylalanine or tryptophan. The order of the fields is J gene, D gene, V gene, clone size, CDR3 protein, CDR3 DNA. A D gene is named only where the DNA matches it firmly. A clone size is listed for some rows: how often the clone was seen (once, few, many), or a class if it is expanded.

j_gene: TRBJ2-5
d_gene: NA
v_gene: TRBV6-5
abundance: NA
CDR3aa: CASSYLEGETQYF
CDR3nt: TGTGCCAGCAGTTATCTCGAGGGAGAGACCCAGTACTTC

j_gene: TRBJ2-3
d_gene: TRBD2
v_gene: TRBV5-5
abundance: once
CDR3aa: CASSLEAGVADTQYF
CDR3nt: TGTGCCAGCAGCTTGGAGGCGGGAGTAGCAGATACGCAGTATTTT

j_gene: TRBJ1-5
d_gene: NA
v_gene: TRBV19
abundance: NA
CDR3aa: CASSIARDRSNQPQHF
CDR3nt: TGTGCCAGTAGTATAGCCAGAGACAGAAGCAATCAGCCCCAGCATTTT

j_gene: TRBJ1-2
d_gene: TRBD1
v_gene: TRBV19
abundance: few
CDR3aa: CASSIVTGQLYGYTF
CDR3nt: TGTGCCAGTAGTATAGTAACGGGACAGCTCTATGGCTACACCTTC

j_gene: TRBJ1-2
d_gene: TRBD1
v_gene: TRBV4-1
abundance: NA
CDR3aa: CASSQPGQGNYGYTF
CDR3nt: TGCGCCAGCAGCCAACCCGGACAGGGAAACTATGGCTACACCTTC

j_gene: TRBJ1-5
d_gene: NA
v_gene: TRBV5-1
abundance: NA
CDR3aa: CASSLGAGQPQHF
CDR3nt: TGCGCCAGCAGCTTGGGGGCTGGACAGCCCCAGCATTTT

j_gene: TRBJ1-1
d_gene: NA
v_gene: TRBV28
abundance: NA
CDR3aa: CASSLRRTEAFF
CDR3nt: TGTGCCAGCAGTTTAAGGAGGACTGAAGCTTTCTTT

j_gene: TRBJ2-7
d_gene: TRBD2
v_gene: TRBV11-2
abundance: NA
CDR3aa: CASSLRLAETYEQYF
CDR3nt: TGTGCCAGCAGCTTAAGGCTAGCGGAAACCTACGAGCAGTACTTC

j_gene: TRBJ1-2
d_gene: NA
v_gene: TRBV19
abundance: NA
CDR3aa: CASSISAGNYGYTF
CDR3nt: TGTGCCAGTAGTATTTCGGCGGGGAACTATGGCTACACCTTC

j_gene: TRBJ2-6
d_gene: TRBD1
v_gene: TRBV6-1
abundance: NA
CDR3aa: CASSEGQGGANVLTF
CDR3nt: TGTGCCAGCAGTGAAGGACAGGGTGGGGCCAACGTCCTGACTTTC

j_gene: TRBJ2-7
d_gene: TRBD1
v_gene: TRBV30
abundance: once
CDR3aa: CAWSRDRGYEQYF
CDR3nt: TGTGCCTGGAGTCGAGACAGGGGCTACGAGCAGTACTTC

j_gene: TRBJ1-5
d_gene: TRBD1
v_gene: TRBV30
abundance: NA
CDR3aa: CAWSVQLGQGVNQPQHF
CDR3nt: TGTGCCTGGAGTGTACAGCTAGGACAGGGGGTTAATCAGCCCCAGCATTTT

j_gene: TRBJ2-3
d_gene: TRBD2
v_gene: TRBV5-1
abundance: once
CDR3aa: CASSLNSGFTDTQYF
CDR3nt: TGCGCCAGCAGCTTGAATAGCGGGTTCACAGATACGCAGTATTTT

j_gene: TRBJ2-3
d_gene: TRBD2
v_gene: TRBV7-2
abundance: NA
CDR3aa: CASSLELAGGTTDTQYF
CDR3nt: TGTGCCAGCAGCTTAGAACTAGCGGGGGGTACCACAGATACGCAGTATTTT

j_gene: TRBJ1-2
d_gene: NA
v_gene: TRBV19
abundance: NA
CDR3aa: CASSIVGAAGYGYTF
CDR3nt: TGTGCCAGTAGTATAGTGGGGGCGGCCGGCTATGGCTACACCTTC

j_gene: TRBJ1-1
d_gene: NA
v_gene: TRBV27
abundance: NA
CDR3aa: CASSPRITYTEAFF
CDR3nt: TGTGCCAGCAGTCCCAGGATAACTTACACTGAAGCTTTCTTT

j_gene: TRBJ1-2
d_gene: NA
v_gene: TRBV7-2
abundance: NA
CDR3aa: CASSLGSGYYGYTF
CDR3nt: TGTGCCAGCAGCTTAGGGTCAGGGTACTATGGCTACACCTTC

j_gene: TRBJ1-1
d_gene: NA
v_gene: TRBV7-8
abundance: NA
CDR3aa: CASSTTRDNTEAFF
CDR3nt: TGTGCCAGCAGCACAACACGGGATAACACTGAAGCTTTCTTT

j_gene: TRBJ2-2
d_gene: TRBD2
v_gene: TRBV9
abundance: NA
CDR3aa: CASSVGARESTGELFF
CDR3nt: TGTGCCAGCAGCGTAGGGGCGCGGGAGAGCACCGGGGAGCTGTTTTTT

j_gene: TRBJ2-1
d_gene: TRBD2
v_gene: TRBV7-9
abundance: few
CDR3aa: CASSLSGGSEEQFF
CDR3nt: TGTGCCAGCAGCTTAAGCGGGGGGAGTGAGGAGCAGTTCTTC

j_gene: TRBJ2-3
d_gene: NA
v_gene: TRBV11-2
abundance: NA
CDR3aa: CASSLTGTSTDTQYF
CDR3nt: TGTGCCAGCAGCTTAACAGGCACTAGCACAGATACGCAGTATTTT

j_gene: TRBJ2-5
d_gene: TRBD2
v_gene: TRBV27
abundance: NA
CDR3aa: CASSLLGSSGGLQETQYF
CDR3nt: TGTGCCAGCAGTTTGCTGGGGTCCAGCGGGGGGCTCCAAGAGACCCAGTACTTC

j_gene: TRBJ1-4
d_gene: TRBD1
v_gene: TRBV28
abundance: NA
CDR3aa: CASRVRDRVEKLFF
CDR3nt: TGTGCCAGCAGGGTCCGGGACAGGGTTGAAAAACTGTTTTTT

j_gene: TRBJ2-7
d_gene: NA
v_gene: TRBV5-1
abundance: NA
CDR3aa: CASSLRGAGSSYEQYF
CDR3nt: TGCGCCAGCAGCTTGCGGGGGGCGGGGAGCTCCTACGAGCAGTACTTC

j_gene: TRBJ2-7
d_gene: TRBD2
v_gene: TRBV29-1
abundance: NA
CDR3aa: CSVDIPGLAGGEQYF
CDR3nt: TGCAGCGTTGATATCCCGGGACTAGCGGGGGGGGAGCAGTACTTC

j_gene: TRBJ1-3
d_gene: NA
v_gene: TRBV12-2
abundance: NA
CDR3aa: CASRLGSSNSGNTIYF
CDR3nt: TGTGCAAGTCGCTTAGGAAGCTCCAACTCTGGAAACACCATATATTTT

j_gene: TRBJ2-2
d_gene: NA
v_gene: TRBV6-4
abundance: NA
CDR3aa: CASITQGTSTGELFF
CDR3nt: TGTGCCAGCATTACCCAGGGAACATCCACCGGGGAGCTGTTTTTT

j_gene: TRBJ2-3
d_gene: TRBD2
v_gene: TRBV9
abundance: NA
CDR3aa: CASTGGPNTDTQYF
CDR3nt: TGTGCCAGTACGGGAGGGCCGAACACAGATACGCAGTATTTT

j_gene: TRBJ2-2
d_gene: NA
v_gene: TRBV5-6
abundance: NA
CDR3aa: CASTNRRVRHTGELFF
CDR3nt: TGTGCCAGCACCAACCGCCGGGTGCGGCACACCGGGGAGCTGTTTTTT

j_gene: TRBJ1-2
d_gene: NA
v_gene: TRBV4-1
abundance: NA
CDR3aa: CASSQETLTGRYGYTF
CDR3nt: TGCGCCAGCAGCCAAGAGACACTGACAGGACGATATGGCTACACCTTC

j_gene: TRBJ2-2
d_gene: TRBD2
v_gene: TRBV7-3
abundance: NA
CDR3aa: CASSSSGGGELFF
CDR3nt: TGTGCCAGCAGTTCCAGCGGGGGCGGGGAGCTGTTTTTT

j_gene: TRBJ1-1
d_gene: TRBD1
v_gene: TRBV29-1
abundance: NA
CDR3aa: CSVELQGAGTEAFF
CDR3nt: TGCAGCGTTGAGTTACAGGGGGCGGGCACTGAAGCTTTCTTT

j_gene: TRBJ1-2
d_gene: TRBD1
v_gene: TRBV4-3
abundance: NA
CDR3aa: CASSSRTGEGYGYTF
CDR3nt: TGCGCCAGCAGCTCCAGGACAGGGGAGGGCTATGGCTACACCTTC

j_gene: TRBJ1-5
d_gene: NA
v_gene: TRBV30
abundance: NA
CDR3aa: CAWSAGGGNQPQHF
CDR3nt: TGTGCCTGGAGTGCGGGAGGGGGGAATCAGCCCCAGCATTTT

j_gene: TRBJ2-7
d_gene: TRBD1
v_gene: TRBV7-8
abundance: NA
CDR3aa: CASSLRTGLSYEQYF
CDR3nt: TGTGCCAGCAGCTTAAGGACAGGGCTCTCCTACGAGCAGTACTTC

j_gene: TRBJ2-1
d_gene: TRBD1
v_gene: TRBV25-1
abundance: NA
CDR3aa: CASSELGQWVNEQFF
CDR3nt: TGTGCCAGCAGTGAACTGGGACAGTGGGTCAATGAGCAGTTCTTC

j_gene: TRBJ2-1
d_gene: NA
v_gene: TRBV5-6
abundance: NA
CDR3aa: CASSLVGRAWNNEQFF
CDR3nt: TGTGCCAGCAGCTTGGTAGGCAGGGCTTGGAACAATGAGCAGTTCTTC

j_gene: TRBJ2-3
d_gene: NA
v_gene: TRBV5-8
abundance: NA
CDR3aa: CASSVEITDTQYF
CDR3nt: TGTGCCAGCAGTGTCGAGATCACAGATACGCAGTATTTT

j_gene: TRBJ2-5
d_gene: NA
v_gene: TRBV30
abundance: NA
CDR3aa: CAFWVRGGQETQYF
CDR3nt: TGTGCCTTTTGGGTGAGGGGGGGCCAAGAGACCCAGTACTTC

j_gene: TRBJ2-3
d_gene: TRBD2
v_gene: TRBV18
abundance: NA
CDR3aa: CASSPFSGSGVGDTQYF
CDR3nt: TGTGCCAGCTCACCCTTCAGCGGGAGTGGGGTAGGAGATACGCAGTATTTT

j_gene: TRBJ2-7
d_gene: NA
v_gene: TRBV6-1
abundance: NA
CDR3aa: CASRDTDRDEQYF
CDR3nt: TGTGCCAGCAGGGATACTGATCGGGACGAGCAGTACTTC

j_gene: TRBJ1-4
d_gene: NA
v_gene: TRBV6-5
abundance: NA
CDR3aa: CASSRDFANEKLFF
CDR3nt: TGTGCCAGCAGCCGGGACTTTGCTAATGAAAAACTGTTTTTT

j_gene: TRBJ2-5
d_gene: NA
v_gene: TRBV7-2
abundance: NA
CDR3aa: CASSLGRSQETQYF
CDR3nt: TGTGCCAGCAGCTTAGGGCGGAGCCAAGAGACCCAGTACTTC

j_gene: TRBJ1-1
d_gene: NA
v_gene: TRBV28
abundance: once
CDR3aa: CASSLAREVTEAFF
CDR3nt: TGTGCCAGCAGTCTGGCCAGGGAGGTGACTGAAGCTTTCTTT

j_gene: TRBJ2-1
d_gene: TRBD1
v_gene: TRBV10-2
abundance: NA
CDR3aa: CASSPQGAYNEQFF
CDR3nt: TGCGCCAGCAGCCCACAGGGGGCCTACAATGAGCAGTTCTTC